Given below is one T cell receptor (beta chain) in context. Its antigen is unknown. Per-nucleotide qualities are absent, and no much larger clonotype sits a single base away. Receptors were amplified or captured by the immunoSEQ multiplex PCR assay. TCRdb took this table from immuneACCESS and kept in-frame rearrangements with V and J called. Such tables lack part of the clones; where checked against another copy, unresolved V genes explain under half of the gap, and the rest is unexplained. The sample table contains roughly 700,000 clones; only one count was recorded for approximately 90% of them. The ten largest clones capture 0.0095% to 0.013% of the sample. The entry originates in a study of shared T cell receptors in the human thymus (dated by TCRdb to about 2021). Some background on the complete study: The study examined how self-reactive, shared T-cell receptor alpha chains are generated in the human thymus.

The CDR3 covers 17 residues, taking in both the cysteine and the phenylalanine. The DNA shown is the 51-base CDR3, in frame from base 1. V has 1 base trimmed and J has 7 bases trimmed; junction bases matching no gene number 11. The germline V gene provides CDR1 MGHRA and CDR2 YSYEKL. These data were likewise used in another study, on human thymus T cells. As the second study states: Donors were immunologically healthy infants undergoing open corrective cardiac surgery for congenital heart defects in Finland. The thymus tissue came from surgical resects taken out during corrective cardiac surgery. V and J gene segment usage appeared biased in both thymic and peripheral blood repertoires. According to the related research, thymic TCR repertoires were highly overlapping among unrelated individuals. The study used under 10 infant thymus samples plus four related peripheral blood samples to characterize TCR alpha and beta repertoires. The infant donors were about 6 to 244 days old, and the cohort included six or seven males and a couple of females. Thymocytes were mechanically released from the tissue and were stored as pellets of roughly 10-32 million cells at -70 degrees C. A QIAsymphony instrument was used to extract genomic DNA from frozen cell pellets. TCRB and TCRAD loci were amplified from a standardized quantity of quality-controlled genomic DNA using the immunoSEQ multiplex PCR assay. The amplicons covered the V(D)J region and were long enough to include the CDR3 and to identify the V and J genes. Through the commercial immunoSEQ service, the amplicons were sequenced on an Illumina platform. Primer bias and sequencing errors were corrected as previously described, and TCRAD and TCRB were defined on the basis of the IMGT database. The repertoires were analysed using immunoSEQ Analyzer 3.0 and VDJTools for basic statistics, V/J segment usage, diversity estimates, rarefaction and pairwise overlap. Chao1, ChaoE, Efron-Thisted, Shannon and inverse Simpson indices were used to estimate diversity, which was also estimated on datasets down-sampled to the smallest sample. For repertoire overlap, CDR3 nucleotide sequence, V gene and J gene had to match strictly, and clustering was done by Jaccard-based multidimensional scaling. On average, thymus samples yielded about 810,000 unique TCRB clonotypes, whereas blood samples yielded around 88,000.

The V gene is TRBV4-1 and the J gene is TRBJ2-4; TRBD2 fits 9 bases in the junction. This clonotype originated in a boy under two years old with a congenital heart defect. Donor details come from another sample of the same person, matched by shared clones. The sample was thymocytes. CDR3 protein: CASSQVVTGTSPNIQYF. The DNA reads as follows: TGCGCCAGCAGCCAAGTGGTAACCGGGACTAGCCCCAACATTCAGTACTTC.